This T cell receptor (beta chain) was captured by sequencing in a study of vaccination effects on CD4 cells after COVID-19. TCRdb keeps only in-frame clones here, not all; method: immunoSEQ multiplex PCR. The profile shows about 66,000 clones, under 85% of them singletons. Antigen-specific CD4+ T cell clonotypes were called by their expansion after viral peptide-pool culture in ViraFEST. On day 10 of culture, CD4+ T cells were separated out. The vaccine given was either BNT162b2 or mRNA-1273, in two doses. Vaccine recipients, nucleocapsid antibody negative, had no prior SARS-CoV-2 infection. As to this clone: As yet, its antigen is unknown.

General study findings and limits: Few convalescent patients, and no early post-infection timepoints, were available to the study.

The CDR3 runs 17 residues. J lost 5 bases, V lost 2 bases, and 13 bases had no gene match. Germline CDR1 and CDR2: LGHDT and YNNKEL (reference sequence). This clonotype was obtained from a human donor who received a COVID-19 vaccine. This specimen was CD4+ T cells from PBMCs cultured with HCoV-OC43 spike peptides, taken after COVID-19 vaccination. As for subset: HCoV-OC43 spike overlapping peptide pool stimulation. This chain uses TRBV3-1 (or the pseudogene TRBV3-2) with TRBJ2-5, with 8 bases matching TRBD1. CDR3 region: CASSQITGGIRGETQYF. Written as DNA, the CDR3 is TGTGCCAGCAGCCAAATAACAGGGGGAATAAGGGGGGAGACCCAGTACTTC.